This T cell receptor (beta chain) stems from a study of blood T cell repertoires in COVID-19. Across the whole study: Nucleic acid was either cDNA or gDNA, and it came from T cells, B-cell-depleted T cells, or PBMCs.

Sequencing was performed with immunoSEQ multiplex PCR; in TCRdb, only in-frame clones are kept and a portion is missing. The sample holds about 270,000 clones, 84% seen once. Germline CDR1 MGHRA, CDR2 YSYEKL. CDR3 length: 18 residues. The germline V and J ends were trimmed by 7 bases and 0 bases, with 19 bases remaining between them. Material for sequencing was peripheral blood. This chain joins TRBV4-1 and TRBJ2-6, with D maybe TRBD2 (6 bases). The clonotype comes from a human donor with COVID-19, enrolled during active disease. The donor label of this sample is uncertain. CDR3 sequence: CASTPEPGLISGANVLTF. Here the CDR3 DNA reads TGCGCCAGCACCCCCGAACCGGGACTTATCTCTGGGGCCAACGTCCTGACTTTC.